The next 18 T cell receptor beta chains were all read from a single sample in a study of T cells in women clearing cervical HPV infection. Assay used: immunoSEQ multiplex PCR; TCRdb lists only in-frame clones, some missing. In total, the table holds roughly 29,000 clones. The specimen was blood buffy coat. These receptors were collected from a woman between 18 and 69 years old with a cervical HPV16 infection that either progressed to CIN3+ or cleared (not recorded which).

CDR3 sequence reads: CASSEQGQQNEKLFF. Incomplete CDR3 DNA: TGTGCCAGTAGTGAACAAGGACAGCAGAATGAAAAA. V gene TRBV19 combines with J gene TRBJ1-4, with D perhaps matching TRBD1 (6 bases). The read halts 3 residues ahead of the CDR3 end, with the missing end drawn from the germline J gene. V was clipped by 5 bases and J by 5 bases, with 15 bases between them. CDR1 and CDR2 (germline): LNHDA, SQIVND (reference sequence). The length of the CDR3 is 15 residues.

As concerns this clone: The CDR3 end falls 3 residues outside the read, so it is completed with the germline J gene. The gene calls are TRBV10-1 and TRBJ2-3, with D maybe TRBD2 (5 bases). The V gene's germline CDR1 is WNHNN and CDR2 SYGVQD (reference sequence). V shed 6 bases and J shed 1 base, with 11 bases lying between them. CDR3 length: 14 amino acids. Incomplete CDR3 DNA: TGCGCCAGCAGCACAGCGGAGGGCACAGATACG. Translated, it gives CASSTAEGTDT. In full, the CDR3 reads CASSTAEGTDTQYF.

A note on this clone: The read comes to an end 3 residues before the CDR3 does, leaving the germline J gene to fill in the end. V is TRBV7-6 and J is TRBJ2-5; possibly TRBD2 for D (6 bases). V was pared by 2 bases and J by 2 bases, with 15 bases between. Germline V lookup: CDR1 SGHVS, CDR2 FNYEAQ. The CDR3 loop spans 16 amino acids. The CDR3 here is CASSLFYGGLQETQYF. CDR3 DNA, as far as it was read: TGTGCCAGCAGCTTATTTTATGGGGGGTTACAAGAGACC.

For this clone: The CDR3 is cut off 3 residues early in the read; its end comes from the germline J gene. V is TRBV20-1 and J is TRBJ2-1, with a possible D match to TRBD1 (7 bases). Deletions cut 0 bases from V and 6 bases from J, with 18 bases between. The CDR3 contains 16 residues. Germline V lookup: CDR1 DFQATT, CDR2 SNEGSKA (reference sequence). The DNA read from the CDR3 is TGCAGTGCTAGAGATACCAGGGGGGCAGGAAGCAATGAG. Its translation: CSARDTRGAGSNE. The whole CDR3 region reads CSARDTRGAGSNEQFF.

This clone is classed as medium-sized (0.01 to 0.1%) by frequency. Coverage ceases 3 residues before the CDR3 finishes, and the germline J gene fills in the end. The V call is TRBV20-1, the J call TRBJ2-2, with 10 bases lining up with TRBD2. J was trimmed by 3 bases and V by 5 bases; bases with no gene match: 0. Per the germline V gene, CDR1 is DFQATT and CDR2 is SNEGSKA (reference sequence). The CDR3 loop spans 13 amino acids. Incomplete CDR3 DNA: TGCAGTGCTGGGACTAGCGACACCGGGGAG. This encodes CSAGTSDTGE. The whole CDR3 sequence is CSAGTSDTGELFF.

In the case of this clone: The read terminates 3 residues before the CDR3 end, so the remaining end is supplied by the germline J gene. The gene calls are TRBV12-3 or TRBV12-4 and TRBJ2-7; tentative D call: TRBD1 (5 bases). V was shortened by 2 bases and J by 3 bases, with 14 bases between the two germline ends. This CDR3 is 15 amino acids long. Partial CDR3 DNA: TGTGCCAGCAGTTTAAGTGGCAGGGTTATCTACGAG. Its translation: CASSLSGRVIYE. The full-length CDR3 reads as CASSLSGRVIYEQYF.

Note on this clone: Read sequence stops 3 residues before the CDR3 end, and the germline J gene provides the missing end. V usage is TRBV11-2 and J usage is TRBJ2-2; D is uncertain. CDR3 length: 15 residues. Deletions cut 0 bases from V and 4 bases from J, with 9 bases between. The germline gives CDR1 SGHAT, CDR2 FQNNGV. This CDR3 reads CASSLEYGGTGELFF. The sequenced part of the CDR3 DNA is TGTGCCAGCAGCTTAGAATACGGCGGCACCGGGGAG. The full variable domain, with the rest looked up from reference TRBV11-2 and TRBJ2-2, is EAGVAQSPRYKIIEKRQSVAFWCNPISGHATLYWYQQILGQGPKLLIQFQNNGVVDDSQLPKDRFSAERLKGVDSTLKIQPAKLEDSAVYLCASSLEYGGTGELFFGEGSRLTVL.

A word on this clone: The read terminates 3 residues before the CDR3 end, so the remaining end is supplied by the germline J gene. The J gene is TRBJ1-2, the V gene TRBV30; no clear D. The CDR3 has 11 amino acids. CDR1 is GTSNPN, CDR2 SVGIG, per germline (reference sequence). CDR3 region: CAWSGVSGYTF. The sequenced CDR3 bases are TGTGCCTGGAGTGGTGTGTCGGGC.

Concerning this clone itself: Sequencing ends 3 residues short of the CDR3 end; the germline J gene provides the rest. V gene TRBV20-1 combines with J gene TRBJ2-2; TRBD2 aligns across 7 bases. The CDR3 loop spans 13 amino acids. The germline gives CDR1 DFQATT, CDR2 SNEGSKA (reference sequence). After removal of 3 bases from V and 4 bases from J, the junction contained 2 bases not matched to a gene. The covered CDR3 bases are TGCAGTGCTAGGGGCGGGAGCACCGGGGAG. It is translated as CSARGGSTGE. In full, the CDR3 is CSARGGSTGELFF.

About this clone itself: The missing CDR3 end, 3 residues past where the read stops, is filled in from the germline J gene. This chain uses TRBV19 with TRBJ1-4; 11 bases agree with TRBD1. Germline values: CDR1 LNHDA, CDR2 SQIVND (reference sequence). The CDR3 spans 14 residues. The ends lost 6 bases at V and 10 bases at J; junction bases unmatched: 7. The CDR3 bases that were read are TGTGCCAGTAGCACGGACAGGGGGCGGAGAAAA. It codes for CASSTDRGRRK. The CDR3, in full, reads CASSTDRGRRKLFF.

A word on this clone: The read gets to within 3 residues of the CDR3 end, and the germline J gene fills in the rest. The chain uses TRBV4-1 and TRBJ2-3, with TRBD2 matching 12 bases. From germline, CDR1 is MGHRA and CDR2 YSYEKL. Trimming cost V 1 base and J 0 bases; bases outside gene matches: 2. The CDR3 runs to 17 residues. The CDR3 DNA, read in part, is TGCGCCAGCAGCCAAGGTGGACTAGCGGGGAGCACAGATACG. Translated: CASSQGGLAGSTDT. The whole CDR3 protein reads CASSQGGLAGSTDTQYF.

This clone registers medium-sized (0.01 to 0.1%) by frequency. The read falls 3 residues short of the CDR3 end, and the missing part is taken from the germline J gene. The rearrangement links TRBV20-1 to TRBJ1-2; a possible D gene is TRBD1 (5 bases). CDR3 length equals 15 residues. Trimming cost V 3 bases and J 0 bases, with 14 bases left between them. Germline CDR1 DFQATT, CDR2 SNEGSKA (reference sequence). CDR3: CSARDPQGSNYGYTF. The CDR3 DNA, read in part, is TGCAGTGCTAGGGACCCTCAGGGTTCTAACTATGGC.

Notes on this clone: Coverage ceases 3 residues before the CDR3 finishes, and the germline J gene fills in the end. The rearrangement uses TRBV20-1 and TRBJ2-2; 10 bases are a match to TRBD2. Per the germline V gene, CDR1 is DFQATT and CDR2 is SNEGSKA (reference sequence). Trimming removed 0 bases from V and 4 bases from J; junction bases left unmatched: 8. The CDR3 spans 17 residues. Here the CDR3 reads CSARDRVAGGGTGELFF. CDR3 DNA (partial): TGCAGTGCTAGAGATAGGGTAGCGGGGGGTGGCACCGGGGAG.

Points on this clone: The read falls 3 residues short of the CDR3 end, and the missing part is taken from the germline J gene. The chain uses TRBV20-1 and TRBJ1-2; D is undetermined. The CDR3 sequence is 12 residues long. Trimming pared 6 bases from V and 4 bases from J, leaving 12 bases between. The V gene's germline CDR1 is DFQATT and CDR2 SNEGSKA (reference sequence). Here the CDR3 reads CSAVGTGYGYTF. CDR3 DNA, as far as it was read: TGCAGTGCGGTGGGCACCGGCTATGGC.

Regarding this clone: The read comes to an end 3 residues before the CDR3 does, leaving the germline J gene to fill in the end. The chain couples TRBV11-2 to TRBJ2-1; 8 bases line up with TRBD2. V lost 4 bases, J lost 8 bases, and 7 bases stayed unmatched. Germline V gene lookup returns CDR1 SGHAT and CDR2 FQNNGV. CDR3 size: 14 residues. CDR3 DNA, as far as it was read: TGTGCCAGCAGCTACTCGGGACTAGGGTATGAG. This gives the protein CASSYSGLGYE. The full CDR3 protein reads CASSYSGLGYEQFF.

Worth noting for this clone: Read sequence stops 3 residues before the CDR3 end, and the germline J gene provides the missing end. This chain uses TRBV5-6 with TRBJ1-1, with unresolved D. V was trimmed by 4 bases and J by 3 bases, leaving 13 bases between them. The CDR3 spans 14 residues. The germline V gene encodes CDR1 SGHDT and CDR2 YYEEEE. The DNA read from the CDR3 is TGTGCCAGCAGCCCATTAGCGGAGGACACTGAA. Encoded protein: CASSPLAEDTE. The whole CDR3 protein reads CASSPLAEDTEAFF.

Concerning this clone itself: The read comes to an end 3 residues before the CDR3 does, leaving the germline J gene to fill in the end. The J gene is TRBJ2-6, the V gene TRBV29-1; D uncertain. Germline loops: CDR1 SQVTM, CDR2 ANQGSEA. Between the trimmed V and J ends, which lost 3 bases and 1 base, there was a span of 4 bases. The length of the CDR3 is 13 residues. Incomplete CDR3 DNA: TGCAGCGTTGACAGTTCTGGGGCCAACGTC. Translating it yields CSVDSSGANV. The entire CDR3 reads CSVDSSGANVLTF.

Notes on this clone: The CDR3 is cut off 3 residues early in the read; its end comes from the germline J gene. The chain uses TRBV30 and TRBJ2-7, with a possible D match to TRBD2 (6 bases). The CDR3 length is 13 residues. The V and J ends lost 5 bases and 4 bases respectively, with 15 bases between them. Germline lookup yields CDR1 GTSNPN and CDR2 SVGIG (reference sequence). The sequenced CDR3 bases are TGTGCCTGGGACGTGGGACTCCCTTACGAG. This translates into CAWDVGLPYE. The complete CDR3 reads CAWDVGLPYEQYF.